The rows below give T cell receptor beta chains drawn from one sample of a study of quantifying T cell responses using KT2 cells. MiXCR was run by TCRdb on the UMI-ligation and nested PCR reads, yielding one entry per CDR3 protein. This sample yields fewer than 50,000 distinct CDR3 sequences, of which around 10% are seen a single time; 10% belongs to the top ten. The sequencing sample was made of PBMCs spiked with cells of the T cell clone KT2. Receptor source: a human donor. CDR3s include the opening cysteine and the closing phenylalanine or tryptophan. The D gene is left open where the match is weak. Clone sizes are given selectively: once, few, many, or a class where the clone is expanded.

v_call	clone_size	j_call	d_call	cdr3_aa	cdr3_nt
TRBV30	many	TRBJ2-1	.	CAWTWGGYNEQFF	TGTGCCTGGACATGGGGCGGATACAATGAGCAGTTCTTC
TRBV20-1	few	TRBJ1-1	.	CSATDRNTEAFF	TGCAGTGCTACAGATAGGAACACTGAAGCTTTCTTT
TRBV20-1	.	TRBJ2-3	TRBD2	CSARDQTSGSPDTQYF	TGCAGTGCTAGAGATCAAACTAGCGGGAGCCCAGATACGCAGTATTTT
TRBV2	.	TRBJ2-1	TRBD2	CASKLAGDNEQFF	TGTGCCAGCAAACTAGCGGGGGACAATGAGCAGTTCTTC
TRBV20-1	many	TRBJ1-1	.	CSARVRQFMNTEAFF	TGCAGTGCTAGAGTCCGGCAGTTCATGAACACTGAAGCTTTCTTT
TRBV5-1	.	TRBJ2-1	TRBD2	CASSVLADNEQFF	TGCGCCAGCAGCGTGCTAGCGGACAATGAGCAGTTCTTC
TRBV12-3/TRBV12-4	.	TRBJ1-2	.	CASGGALYGYTF	TGTGCCAGCGGCGGGGCCCTATATGGCTACACCTTC
TRBV20-1	once	TRBJ2-7	.	CSAYIGQTTYEQYF	TGCAGTGCTTACATAGGACAGACGACTTACGAGCAGTACTTC
TRBV5-1	.	TRBJ1-5	TRBD1	CASSLPPRQGSNQPQHF	TGCGCCAGCAGCTTACCCCCCCGACAGGGTAGCAATCAGCCCCAGCATTTT
TRBV20-1	many	TRBJ1-5	.	CSASSGPQHF	TGCAGTGCTAGTAGCGGGCCCCAGCATTTT
TRBV7-2	few	TRBJ1-1	.	CASSSGARTEAFF	TGTGCCAGCAGCTCGGGGGCGAGGACTGAAGCTTTCTTT
TRBV7-8	.	TRBJ2-1	TRBD1	CASSLALLGQGVF	TGTGCCAGCAGCTTAGCGCTTTTGGGACAGGGCGTCTTC
TRBV11-2	few	TRBJ1-1	TRBD1	CASRRQGTILNTEAFF	TGTGCCAGCAGGCGACAGGGCACCATCCTGAACACTGAAGCTTTCTTT
TRBV27	once	TRBJ1-6	.	CATSGSYNSPPHF	TGTGCCACCTCTGGGTCCTATAATTCACCCCCCCACTTT
TRBV5-6	.	TRBJ2-7	TRBD1	CASSRDREAYEQYF	TGTGCCAGCAGCCGGGACAGGGAGGCCTACGAGCAGTACTTC
TRBV20-1	many	TRBJ1-1	TRBD1	CSASPPGQGVNTEAFF	TGCAGTGCTAGCCCACCGGGACAGGGAGTGAACACTGAAGCTTTCTTT
TRBV2	many	TRBJ2-5	.	CASTRSGETQYF	TGTGCCAGCACGAGGTCGGGGGAGACCCAGTACTTC
TRBV10-1	.	TRBJ1-6	.	CASSESGFNSPLHF	TGCGCCAGCAGTGAGTCGGGATTCAATTCACCCCTCCACTTT
TRBV7-8	.	TRBJ1-6	.	CASSIGVTTYNSPLHF	TGTGCCAGCAGTATAGGGGTTACGACCTATAATTCACCCCTCCACTTT
TRBV12-3/TRBV12-4	few	TRBJ1-1	.	CASSLDPRAEAFF	TGTGCCAGCAGTTTAGACCCCCGGGCTGAAGCTTTCTTT
TRBV9	.	TRBJ1-5	.	CASSVDARINQPQHF	TGTGCCAGCAGCGTAGATGCGCGTATCAATCAGCCCCAGCATTTT
TRBV7-9	many	TRBJ2-2	.	CASSLETGELFF	TGTGCCAGCAGCTTAGAAACCGGGGAGCTGTTTTTT
TRBV12-3/TRBV12-4	many	TRBJ2-3	.	CASSSPRKSAKRTSTDTQYF	TGTGCCAGCAGTTCCCCCAGGAAGAGCGCTAAGCGCACGAGCACAGATACGCAGTATTTT
TRBV6-2/TRBV6-3	many	TRBJ2-1	.	CASSYSIRGEQFF	TGTGCCAGCAGTTACTCGATTAGGGGTGAGCAGTTCTTC